The 18 T cell receptor beta chains reported below all come from one sample, sequenced in a study of T cell responses to AZD1222 COVID-19 vaccine (dated by TCRdb to about 2021). Per the publication, the time point label means: about 28 days (+/-7) after the second vaccine dose. Library construction relied on the immunoSEQ multiplex PCR assay. Sourced from immuneACCESS, this table was stored by TCRdb with only in-frame sequences that have V and J called. A share of the clones is absent; for the studies checked, an unresolved V gene accounts for under half, and the remainder has no known explanation. The sample contains about 100,000 clones, 91% of them found a single time. Around 8.3% of the sample is in the top ten clones. Material: peripheral blood, obtained 28 days after the second AZD1222 dose. The receptors here all came from an adult who received the AZD1222 COVID-19 vaccine.

V usage is TRBV27 and J usage is TRBJ1-1; TRBD1 is a possible D gene (5 bases). Germline V gene sequence: CDR1 MNHEY, CDR2 SMNVEV (reference sequence). This CDR3 spans 15 amino acids. Trimming cost V 2 bases and J 1 base, with 11 bases left between them. The CDR3 spells CASSLVQGKNTEAFF. The CDR3 region has the DNA TGTGCCAGCAGTTTAGTCCAGGGCAAGAACACTGAAGCTTTCTTT.

The V call is TRBV27, the J call TRBJ2-2; TRBD2 matches 10 bases. Germline values: CDR1 MNHEY, CDR2 SMNVEV (reference sequence). V gave up 4 bases and J gave up 5 bases; unmatched junction bases: 4. The CDR3 loop spans 15 amino acids. CDR3 nucleotide sequence: TGTGCCAGCAGTTCTCTGGGACTAGCGACCGGGGAGCTGTTTTTT. Translation gives CASSSLGLATGELFF.

This chain links TRBV6-2 or TRBV6-3 with TRBJ1-1, with D hard to call. CDR1 and CDR2 (germline): MNHEY, SVGEGT. V lost 5 bases, J lost 1 base, and 11 bases lay in between. The CDR3 extends over 14 amino acids. CDR3 sequence: CASSTSIRNTEAFF. CDR3 nucleotides: TGTGCCAGCAGTACCTCAATTAGGAACACTGAAGCTTTCTTT.

The CDR3 nucleotides read TGCGCCAGCACCCAACAGGGGAAGGAGCCCCAGCATTTT. Amino acid sequence: CASTQQGKEPQHF. The genes are TRBV10-2 and TRBJ1-5; 7 bases fit TRBD1. The CDR3 sequence is 13 residues long. V lost 7 bases and J lost 8; bases outside the gene matches: 8. CDR1 and CDR2 from the germline V gene are WSHSY and SAAADI.

This clone occurred a few times. The chain is built from TRBV21-1 and TRBJ2-7; TRBD1 is taken as the D call from the table, unchecked against the DNA. TRBV21-1 has pseudogene status. This CDR3 spans 12 amino acids. The CDR3 spells CASSKEAQAKYF. CDR3 in DNA: TGTGCCAGCAGCAAAGAGGCACAGGCGAAGTACTTC.

The chain carries TRBV30 and TRBJ2-7; D remains unclear. Germline values: CDR1 GTSNPN, CDR2 SVGIG (reference sequence). CDR3 size: 13 residues. V shed 2 bases and J shed 0 bases, with 8 bases lying between them. The CDR3 spells CAWSSDISYEQYF. CDR3 sequence (DNA): TGTGCCTGGAGTTCCGACATCTCCTACGAGCAGTACTTC. The full variable domain, with the rest looked up from reference TRBV30 and TRBJ2-7, is SQTIHQWPATLVQPVGSPLSLECTVEGTSNPNLYWYRQAAGRGLQLLFYSVGIGQISSEVPQNLSASRPQDRQFILSSKKLLLSDSGFYLCAWSSDISYEQYFGPGTRLTVT.

The CDR3 here is CASSQASGANVLTF. CDR3 DNA sequence: TGTGCCAGCAGCCAGGCCTCTGGGGCCAACGTCCTGACTTTC. The V call is TRBV3-1 (or the pseudogene TRBV3-2), the J call TRBJ2-6; D is uncertain. From germline, CDR1 is LGHDT and CDR2 YNNKEL (reference sequence). The CDR3 runs 14 residues. Trimming shortened V by 3 bases and J by 0 bases, and 3 bases separated the two germline ends.

The CDR3 DNA sequence: TGTGCCATTTCTACAGGGGGCGCGGACCAGCCCCAGCATTTT. Protein sequence: CAISTGGADQPQHF. V is TRBV6-5 and J is TRBJ1-5; 9 nucleotides align to TRBD1. The trim removed 10 bases at V and 7 bases at J, leaving 11 bases unmatched. Germline CDR1 MNHEY, CDR2 SVGAGI. This CDR3 has 14 residues.

The gene calls are TRBV7-8 and TRBJ1-2; no firm D call. Trimming cost V 1 base and J 8 bases, with 14 bases left between them. CDR1 is SGHVS, CDR2 FQNEAQ, per germline. The CDR3 contains 14 residues. In nucleotides, the CDR3 is TGTGCCAGCAGCTTAGTAGCGGGGAAGTGGGGCTACACCTTC. Translated: CASSLVAGKWGYTF.

Only one count was recorded for this clone. V is TRBV11-3 and J is TRBJ2-1; D might be TRBD1 or TRBD2, each matching 5 bases. V lost 1 base to trimming and J lost 6 bases, with 10 bases between them. Germline CDR1 and CDR2: SGHNT and YENEEA. The CDR3 has 14 residues. This chain's CDR3 is CASSLGGYPNEQFF. DNA of the CDR3: TGTGCCAGCAGCTTAGGGGGGTATCCCAATGAGCAGTTCTTC.

The J gene is TRBJ1-6, the V gene TRBV6-6, with D unclear. Germline loops: CDR1 MNHNY, CDR2 SVGAGI (reference sequence). V lost 2 bases, J lost 8 bases, and 10 bases lay in between. The CDR3 is 14 amino acids. CDR3: CASSYPEEHSPLHF. CDR3 nucleotide sequence: TGTGCCAGCAGTTACCCTGAAGAGCATTCACCCCTCCACTTT.

This clone came up once. At the DNA level, this CDR3 is encoded by other sequences in the same sample as well. This rearrangement joins TRBV28 to TRBJ2-7; D possibly corresponds to TRBD1 (5 bases). Trimming removed 2 bases at V and 4 bases at J, with 6 bases between. CDR3 length: 12 residues. The germline gives CDR1 MDHEN, CDR2 SYDVKM. In DNA, the CDR3 is TGTGCCAGCAGTTTACAGGGTTACGAGCAGTACTTC. It is translated as CASSLQGYEQYF.

This sequence joins TRBV28 and TRBJ2-3, with TRBD2 matching 11 bases. Germline assignment: CDR1 MDHEN and CDR2 SYDVKM. V trimming: 7 bases; J trimming: 3 bases; junction bases outside the gene matches: 27. CDR3 length: 22 amino acids. CDR3 residues: CASNIRPGGRIAGGRWTDTQYF. The CDR3 DNA follows: TGTGCCAGCAATATTCGACCGGGGGGAAGAATAGCGGGAGGGCGGTGGACAGATACGCAGTATTTT.

The V gene is TRBV4-1, the J gene TRBJ2-2; 7 nucleotides line up with TRBD1. CDR1 is MGHRA and CDR2 is YSYEKL in the germline V gene. The CDR3 covers 17 residues. The CDR3 sequence: CPPRRPRQGSNTGELFF. CDR3 coding DNA: TGCCCCCCCCGCCGCCCACGACAGGGTTCTAACACCGGGGAGCTGTTTTTT.

This chain links TRBV11-2 with TRBJ2-2, with 7 bases that match TRBD1. Germline V gene sequence: CDR1 SGHAT, CDR2 FQNNGV. Trimming took 2 bases from V and 4 from J; bases not matched to a gene: 7. The CDR3 covers 16 residues. The CDR3 nucleotides are TGTGCCAGCAGCTTACTTGACAGGGTTCCCACCGGGGAGCTGTTTTTT. Its translation is CASSLLDRVPTGELFF.

The V gene is TRBV5-4, the J gene TRBJ2-3; D unclear. Germline CDR1 SGHNT, CDR2 YYREEE (reference sequence). V was trimmed by 4 bases and J by 4 bases, leaving 7 bases between them. The CDR3 is made up of 12 amino acids. The CDR3 loop reads CASSHSPDTQYF. The CDR3 DNA reads as TGTGCCAGCAGCCATAGCCCAGATACGCAGTATTTT.

This rearrangement joins TRBV7-9 to TRBJ2-2; D is uncertain. The ends were cut back, 4 bases at V and 2 bases at J, with 2 bases in the middle. From germline, CDR1 is SEHNR and CDR2 FQNEAQ (reference sequence). The CDR3 runs 12 residues. CDR3 region: CASSYNTGELFF. DNA of the CDR3: TGTGCCAGCAGCTACAACACCGGGGAGCTGTTTTTT.

This sequence joins TRBV6-2 or TRBV6-3 and TRBJ2-7; D remains unclear. The CDR3 runs to 17 residues. CDR1 is MNHEY and CDR2 is SVGEGT in the germline V gene. V dropped 2 bases and J dropped 0 bases, with 17 bases sitting between them. CDR3 residues: CASSYLPIGGSSYEQYF. CDR3 bases: TGTGCCAGCAGTTACCTCCCAATTGGCGGAAGCTCCTACGAGCAGTACTTC.